One sample yielded the 26 T cell receptor beta chains listed below, sequenced in a study of blood T cells in healthy people across ages. The use of a sample-barcoded 5' primer and a J-beta primer mix characterized a second PCR of roughly 6 to 11 cycles. TCRdb independently ran MiXCR on the 5' RACE reads; one entry per CDR3 protein. The sample carries about 320,000 distinct CDR3 sequences, roughly 26% recorded once. The sample was blood. The receptor set was obtained from a woman aged 70 to 79 in good health.

The chain carries TRBV20-1 and TRBJ1-1, with 9 bases aligning to TRBD1. The CDR3 consists of 13 residues. Germline V gives CDR1 DFQATT, CDR2 SNEGSKA (reference sequence). Trimming removed 6 bases from V and 7 bases from J; junction bases left unmatched: 9. This chain's CDR3 is CSAPRLTGGEAFF. The CDR3 region has the DNA TGCAGTGCCCCACGCCTGACAGGGGGTGAAGCTTTCTTT.

V is TRBV19 and J is TRBJ1-2; D not certain. CDR3 length equals 18 residues. V was pared by 3 bases and J by 4 bases, with 24 bases between. Germline V gene data show CDR1 as LNHDA and CDR2 as SQIVND (reference sequence). CDR3 DNA sequence: TGTGCCAGTAGTATGGGGTTGGCAGCCCGAATTGACTTCTATGGCTACACCTTC. Encoded protein: CASSMGLAARIDFYGYTF.

This clonotype has just a few counts. The chain couples TRBV5-1 to TRBJ1-4; D might be TRBD1 (5 bases). V was shortened by 1 base and J by 4 bases, with 17 bases between the two germline ends. This CDR3 is 17 amino acids long. Germline CDR1 SGHRS, CDR2 YFSETQ. The CDR3 region has the DNA TGCGCCAGCAGCTTGTTTTTTCTTGGGGGAAGTAATGAAAAACTGTTTTTT. Residues: CASSLFFLGGSNEKLFF.

J is TRBJ2-5 and V is TRBV3-1; 11 positions agree with TRBD2. The CDR3 length is 16 residues. Unmatched junction bases numbered 7, after V lost 4 bases and J lost 3 bases. The germline V gene encodes CDR1 LGHDT and CDR2 YNNKEL (reference sequence). CDR3 sequence: CASSLRSTSGKETQYF. The CDR3 DNA reads TGTGCCAGCAGCCTTCGGTCGACTAGCGGGAAAGAGACCCAGTACTTC.

This clonotype was observed a few times. This sequence joins TRBV20-1 and TRBJ1-6; TRBD1 aligns across 10 bases. This CDR3 contains 14 residues. V shed 6 bases and J 9 bases; nucleotides not matched to a gene: 8. CDR1 DFQATT and CDR2 SNEGSKA come from the germline V gene (reference sequence). As DNA, the CDR3 is TGCAGTGCGAGACAGGGGGCACAAGGTTCACCCCTCCACTTT. Translation gives CSARQGAQGSPLHF.

This chain uses TRBV7-8 with TRBJ1-1; possibly TRBD1 for D (6 bases). Germline V CDR1 and CDR2: SGHVS, FQNEAQ. Between the trimmed V and J ends, which lost 8 bases and 4 bases, there was a span of 11 bases. The CDR3 runs 12 residues. The CDR3, as DNA: TGTGCCAGCGGAGTAGGGGGCACTGAAGCTTTCTTT. Amino acid sequence: CASGVGGTEAFF.

This clonotype was observed a handful of times. The chain is built from TRBV10-3 and TRBJ2-7; TRBD1 aligns across 7 bases. Trimming cost V 6 bases and J 6 bases; bases outside gene matches: 5. Germline V gene sequence: CDR1 ENHRY, CDR2 SYGVKD. This CDR3 is built from 12 residues. The CDR3 DNA reads TGTGCCATCAGGGGGACAGACGTCGAGCAGTACTTC. Amino acids: CAIRGTDVEQYF.

The chain joins TRBV29-1 to TRBJ2-3, with TRBD2 identical over 10 bases. This CDR3 is built from 15 residues. The trim removed 5 bases at V and 3 bases at J, leaving 8 bases unmatched. Per germline, CDR1 SQVTM and CDR2 ANQGSEA. As DNA, the CDR3 is TGCAGCGTTTACAGCGGGAGGGCCATAACAGATACGCAGTATTTT. Translating it yields CSVYSGRAITDTQYF.

The V and J genes are TRBV4-3 and TRBJ1-6; 9 bases are shared with TRBD1. With 1 base clipped from V and 8 bases from J, the junction kept 9 bases outside the gene matches. The germline CDR1 and CDR2 sequences are LGHNA and YSLEER. The CDR3 totals 17 residues. CDR3 DNA sequence: TGCGCCAGCAGCCAAGGGGATCCGGGACAGGGTGATTCACCCCTCCACTTT. Protein: CASSQGDPGQGDSPLHF.

This clonotype was found a few times. V gene TRBV24-1 combines with J gene TRBJ2-4; 8 bases fit TRBD1. V was clipped by 7 bases and J by 0 bases; unmatched bases: 7. In germline, CDR1 is KGHDR, CDR2 SFDVKD. The CDR3 totals 16 residues. CDR3 sequence reads: CATRDDRGLAKNIQYF. The CDR3 bases are TGTGCCACCAGGGATGACAGGGGCCTAGCCAAAAACATTCAGTACTTC.

The chain uses TRBV20-1 and TRBJ2-5, with D hard to call. The tail of the sequence fits TRBJ2-7 better, so the J call may be wrong. CDR3 length: 11 amino acids. The germline V gene has CDR1 DFQATT and CDR2 SNEGSKA (reference sequence). The DNA of the CDR3 is TGCAGTACCAGACCCCACTACGAGCAGTACTTC. Translated: CSTRPHYEQYF.

The V gene is TRBV29-1, the J gene TRBJ1-3; D is uncertain. V lost 8 bases and J lost 4, with 18 bases in between. CDR3 length: 14 amino acids. In germline, CDR1 is SQVTM, CDR2 ANQGSEA. Written as DNA, the CDR3 is TGCAGCATTCTCCAAAGTCCGTCCGGAAACACCATATATTTT. This translates into CSILQSPSGNTIYF.

In this sample, this clonotype turned up a few times. The genes are TRBV9 and TRBJ2-7; possible D gene TRBD1, 6 bases. CDR1 and CDR2 from the germline V gene are SGDLS and YYNGEE. Trimming cost V 3 bases and J 5 bases, with 15 bases left between them. CDR3 size: 14 residues. The CDR3 nucleotides are TGTGCCAGCAGCGCCGGACAGTATACCGACGAGCAGTACTTC. Translated, it gives CASSAGQYTDEQYF.

The chain carries TRBV5-5 and TRBJ2-5; D remains ambiguous. The CDR3 contains 13 residues. The germline V gene has CDR1 SGHKS and CDR2 YYEKEE (reference sequence). Between the trimmed V and J ends, which lost 5 bases and 9 bases, there was a span of 17 bases. The CDR3 region is CASSPSPSKAQYF. The CDR3 coding sequence is TGTGCCAGCAGTCCCTCCCCCTCGAAGGCCCAGTACTTC.

This clonotype appeared a few times. J is TRBJ1-2 and V is TRBV28, with 7 bases fitting TRBD1. The trim removed 8 bases at V and 4 bases at J, leaving 7 bases unmatched. The germline V gene has CDR1 MDHEN and CDR2 SYDVKM. This CDR3 is 13 amino acids long. The CDR3 sequence is CASGGQPPYGYTF. DNA of the CDR3: TGTGCCAGCGGGGGACAGCCTCCCTATGGCTACACCTTC.

The V call is TRBV3-1, the J call TRBJ2-3; the match to TRBD2 covers 8 bases. V was pared by 0 bases and J by 8 bases, with 4 bases of the junction left unmatched. CDR1 is LGHDT and CDR2 is YNNKEL in the germline V gene (reference sequence). The length of the CDR3 is 14 residues. Written as DNA, the CDR3 is TGTGCCAGCAGCCAAGATACGGGAGGGAGTACGCAGTATTTT. This translates into CASSQDTGGSTQYF.

The table lists this clonotype with a few counts. The J gene is TRBJ2-5, the V gene TRBV20-1, with D tentatively TRBD1 or TRBD2 (5 bases each). The CDR3 is 12 amino acids. Germline assignment: CDR1 DFQATT and CDR2 SNEGSKA (reference sequence). V was clipped by 6 bases and J by 6 bases, with 14 bases between them. The CDR3 nucleotides read TGCAGTGCCCCGAGGGACGGAAAGACCCAGTACTTC. Translation gives CSAPRDGKTQYF.

The V and J genes are TRBV23-1 and TRBJ1-4; possible D gene TRBD1, 6 bases. TRBV23-1 is an open reading frame whose function is uncertain. V was trimmed by 4 bases and J by 1 base, leaving 16 bases between them. The CDR3 consists of 17 residues. The CDR3 DNA follows: TGCGCCAGCAGTCCTACACACAGGGATTTAACTAATGAAAAACTGTTTTTT. Amino acid sequence: CASSPTHRDLTNEKLFF.

This clonotype was seen a single time. CDR3 nucleotides: TGCAGTGCTATCCCGACTAGCGGGAGGGCCTCCTACAATGAGCAGTTCTTC. It yields the protein CSAIPTSGRASYNEQFF. V usage is TRBV20-1 and J usage is TRBJ2-1; 14 bases agree with TRBD2. CDR3 length equals 17 residues. V shed 4 bases, J shed 0 bases, and the junction held 5 bases outside the gene matches. The germline gives CDR1 DFQATT, CDR2 SNEGSKA (reference sequence).

The chain recombines TRBV24-1 with TRBJ1-5; D ambiguous. Germline values: CDR1 KGHDR, CDR2 SFDVKD. The CDR3 extends over 15 amino acids. Trimming cost V 2 bases and J 8 bases, with 15 bases left between them. The CDR3 region is CATSDSDGPQEPQHF. The DNA of the CDR3 is TGTGCCACCAGTGATTCGGACGGACCGCAAGAGCCCCAGCATTTT.

The V and J genes are TRBV6-5 and TRBJ1-1; D ambiguous. The CDR3 is 14 amino acids. The V and J ends lost 10 bases and 1 base respectively, with 16 bases between them. Germline V gene lookup returns CDR1 MNHEY and CDR2 SVGAGI. DNA for the CDR3: TGTGCCACCCAACTTGGACCGCCGAACACTGAAGCTTTCTTT. Encoded protein: CATQLGPPNTEAFF.

The V and J genes are TRBV29-1 and TRBJ1-2; 9 bases are a match to TRBD1. Germline CDR1 and CDR2: SQVTM and ANQGSEA. The V and J ends lost 0 bases and 5 bases, in that order; junction bases with no gene match: 7. This CDR3 spans 15 amino acids. The CDR3 DNA reads TGCAGCGTTGAAGAAAACCCCGACAGGGGGTATGGCTACACCTTC. It yields the protein CSVEENPDRGYGYTF.

This clonotype was observed a handful of times. This chain uses TRBV20-1 with TRBJ1-5, with D maybe TRBD1 (6 bases). This CDR3 has 15 residues. CDR1 is DFQATT and CDR2 is SNEGSKA in the germline V gene (reference sequence). Trimming cost V 2 bases and J 0 bases, with 11 bases left between them. CDR3 protein: CSARSTGVSNQPQHF. The DNA for the CDR3 is TGCAGTGCTAGATCGACAGGCGTTAGCAATCAGCCCCAGCATTTT.

This clonotype was seen more than once but under ten times. CDR3 residues: CASSAQVVRGETQYF. The CDR3 DNA reads as TGTGCCAGCAGCGCCCAAGTCGTGCGGGGGGAGACCCAGTACTTC. V usage is TRBV9 and J usage is TRBJ2-5, with 7 nucleotides matching TRBD2. From germline, CDR1 is SGDLS and CDR2 YYNGEE. CDR3 size: 15 residues. Unmatched junction bases numbered 10, after V lost 3 bases and J lost 5 bases.

The chain carries TRBV7-9 and TRBJ2-1, with TRBD1 matching over 8 bases. V was clipped by 3 bases and J by 5 bases; unmatched bases: 6. The germline gives CDR1 SEHNR, CDR2 FQNEAQ (reference sequence). The CDR3 has 15 residues. The CDR3 bases are TGTGCCAGCAGCTTTGGACAGGGCTACAACAATGAGCAGTTCTTC. Translating it yields CASSFGQGYNNEQFF.

This clonotype occurred a few times. The chain carries TRBV29-1 and TRBJ2-1; 7 positions match TRBD1. Germline-derived CDR1 and CDR2 are SQVTM and ANQGSEA. The CDR3 contains 10 residues. V trimming: 6 bases; J trimming: 13 bases; junction bases outside the gene matches: 6. The CDR3 nucleotides are TGCAGCGTGAGGGACAGTCATCAGTTCTTC. Protein: CSVRDSHQFF.